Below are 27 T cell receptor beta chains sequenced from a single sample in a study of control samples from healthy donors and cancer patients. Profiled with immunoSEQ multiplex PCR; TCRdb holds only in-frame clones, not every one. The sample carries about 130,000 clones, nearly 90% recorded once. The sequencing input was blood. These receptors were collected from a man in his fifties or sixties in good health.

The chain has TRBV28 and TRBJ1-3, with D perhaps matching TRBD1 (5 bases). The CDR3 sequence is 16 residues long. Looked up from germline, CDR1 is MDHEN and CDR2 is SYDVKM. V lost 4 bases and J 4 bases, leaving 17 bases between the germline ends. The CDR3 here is CASSSWIQGQGNTIYF. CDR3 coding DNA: TGTGCCAGCAGTTCATGGATTCAGGGCCAGGGAAACACCATATATTTT.

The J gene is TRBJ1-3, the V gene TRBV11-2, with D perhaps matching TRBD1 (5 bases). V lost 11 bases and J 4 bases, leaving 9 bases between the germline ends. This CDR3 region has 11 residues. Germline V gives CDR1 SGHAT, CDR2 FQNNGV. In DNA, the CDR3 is TGTGCCTCTGGGGCGGGAAACACCATATATTTT. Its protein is CASGAGNTIYF.

CDR3 sequence reads: CASSSTAGNTIYF. The DNA for the CDR3 is TGCGCCAGCAGTTCGACAGCTGGAAACACCATATATTTT. The chain recombines TRBV10-1 with TRBJ1-3; a possible D gene is TRBD1 (5 bases). Germline-derived CDR1 and CDR2 are WNHNN and SYGVQD (reference sequence). CDR3 length equals 13 residues. Between the trimmed V and J ends, which lost 5 bases and 2 bases, there was a span of 7 bases.

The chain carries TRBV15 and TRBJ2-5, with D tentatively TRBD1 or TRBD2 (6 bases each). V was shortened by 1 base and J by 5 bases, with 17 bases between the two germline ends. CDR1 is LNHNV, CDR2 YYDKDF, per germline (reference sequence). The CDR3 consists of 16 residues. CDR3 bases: TGTGCCACCAGCAGAGGGGACCGGGGGCTCGAGGAGACCCAGTACTTC. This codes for CATSRGDRGLEETQYF.

As DNA, the CDR3 is TGTGCCAGCATAAAACAGGGTAGGCAGCCCCAGCATTTT. Translated: CASIKQGRQPQHF. J is TRBJ1-5 and V is TRBV28, with D maybe TRBD1 (6 bases). Trimming took off 7 bases at V and 7 bases at J, with 14 bases between the two ends. CDR3 length equals 13 residues. CDR1 and CDR2 from the germline V gene are MDHEN and SYDVKM.

The CDR3 DNA sequence: TGTGCCAGCAGTCCTTACAGGGAGGGAAGCACAGATACGCAGTATTTT. Encoded protein: CASSPYREGSTDTQYF. This chain uses TRBV5-5 with TRBJ2-3; D possibly corresponds to TRBD2 (7 bases). Per germline, CDR1 SGHKS and CDR2 YYEKEE (reference sequence). Trimming removed 5 bases at V and 0 bases at J, with 16 bases between. This CDR3 is 16 amino acids long.

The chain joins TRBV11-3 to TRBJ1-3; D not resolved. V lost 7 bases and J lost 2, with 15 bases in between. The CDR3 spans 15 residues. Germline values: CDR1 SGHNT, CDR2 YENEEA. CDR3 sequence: CASTSEGTAGNTIYF. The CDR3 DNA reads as TGTGCCAGCACCTCGGAGGGTACAGCTGGAAACACCATATATTTT.

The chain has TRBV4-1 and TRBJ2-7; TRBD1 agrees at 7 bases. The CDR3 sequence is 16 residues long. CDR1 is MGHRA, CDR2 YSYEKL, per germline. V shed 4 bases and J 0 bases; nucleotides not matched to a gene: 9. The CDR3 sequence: CASSRDSLYSSYEQYF. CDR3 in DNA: TGCGCCAGCAGCCGGGACAGCCTATATTCCTCCTACGAGCAGTACTTC.

The CDR3, as DNA: TGTGCCAGCAGGGCGGGGGAGAGCTCTGGAAACACCATATATTTT. Encoded protein: CASRAGESSGNTIYF. The V and J genes are TRBV6-5 and TRBJ1-3; D might be TRBD1 (5 bases). The length of the CDR3 is 15 residues. V lost 6 bases to trimming and J lost 0 bases, with 12 bases between them. The V gene's germline CDR1 is MNHEY and CDR2 SVGAGI.

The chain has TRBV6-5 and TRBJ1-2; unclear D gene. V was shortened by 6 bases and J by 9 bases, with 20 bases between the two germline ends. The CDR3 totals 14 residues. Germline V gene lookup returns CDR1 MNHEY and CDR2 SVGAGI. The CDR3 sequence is CASRDPPGSLSYTF. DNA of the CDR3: TGTGCCAGCAGAGACCCCCCGGGTTCTTTAAGCTACACCTTC.

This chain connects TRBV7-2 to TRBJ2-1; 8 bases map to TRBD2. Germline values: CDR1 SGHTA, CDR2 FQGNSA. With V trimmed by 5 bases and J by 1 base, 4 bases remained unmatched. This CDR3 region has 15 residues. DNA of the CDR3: TGTGCCAGCAGCGGCGGGGGGCTGTCCTACAATGAGCAGTTCTTC. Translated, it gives CASSGGGLSYNEQFF.

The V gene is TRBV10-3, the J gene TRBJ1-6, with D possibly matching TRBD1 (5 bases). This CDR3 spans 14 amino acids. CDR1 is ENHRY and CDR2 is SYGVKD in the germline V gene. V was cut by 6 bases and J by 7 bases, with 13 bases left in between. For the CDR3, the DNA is TGTGCCATCAGATACGGGACCGACAATTCACCCCTCCACTTT. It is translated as CAIRYGTDNSPLHF.

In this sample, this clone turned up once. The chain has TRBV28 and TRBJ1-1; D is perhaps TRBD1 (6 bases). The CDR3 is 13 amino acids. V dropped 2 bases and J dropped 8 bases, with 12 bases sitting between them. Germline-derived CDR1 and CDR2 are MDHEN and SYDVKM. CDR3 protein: CASSLGQTLEAFF. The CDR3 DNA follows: TGTGCCAGCAGTTTAGGACAGACACTCGAAGCTTTCTTT.

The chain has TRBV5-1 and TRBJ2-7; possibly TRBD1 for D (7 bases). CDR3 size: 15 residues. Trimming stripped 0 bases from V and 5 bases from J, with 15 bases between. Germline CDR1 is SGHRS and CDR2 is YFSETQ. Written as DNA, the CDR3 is TGCGCCAGCAGCTTGGAAGCCAGGGGGGCCGACGAGCAGTACTTC. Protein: CASSLEARGADEQYF.

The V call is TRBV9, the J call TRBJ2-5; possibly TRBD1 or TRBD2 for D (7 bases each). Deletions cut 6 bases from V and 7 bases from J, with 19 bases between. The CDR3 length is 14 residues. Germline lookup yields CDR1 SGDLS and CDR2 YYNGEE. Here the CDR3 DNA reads TGTGCCAGCACCTCAGGGGGGGCGGCGGGGACCCAGTACTTC. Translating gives CASTSGGAAGTQYF.

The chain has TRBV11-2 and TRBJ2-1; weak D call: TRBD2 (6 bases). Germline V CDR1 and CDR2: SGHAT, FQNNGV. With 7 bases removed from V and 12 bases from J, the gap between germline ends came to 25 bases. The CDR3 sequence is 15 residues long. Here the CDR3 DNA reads TGTGCCAGCACCGACCGGGACTTACCTTTAGAGGTGCAGTTCTTC. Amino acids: CASTDRDLPLEVQFF.

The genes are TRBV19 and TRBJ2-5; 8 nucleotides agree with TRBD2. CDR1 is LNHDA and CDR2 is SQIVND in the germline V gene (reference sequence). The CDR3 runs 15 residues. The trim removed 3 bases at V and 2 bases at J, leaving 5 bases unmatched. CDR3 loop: CASSIQRGRQETQYF. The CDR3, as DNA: TGTGCCAGTAGTATTCAGCGGGGGAGGCAAGAGACCCAGTACTTC.

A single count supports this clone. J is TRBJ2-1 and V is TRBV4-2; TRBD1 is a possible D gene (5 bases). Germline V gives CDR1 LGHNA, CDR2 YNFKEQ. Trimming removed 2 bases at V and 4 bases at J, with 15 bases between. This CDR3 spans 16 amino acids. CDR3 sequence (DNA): TGTGCCAGCAGCCAACCCCAGGGTTGGCAATACAATGAGCAGTTCTTC. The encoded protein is CASSQPQGWQYNEQFF.

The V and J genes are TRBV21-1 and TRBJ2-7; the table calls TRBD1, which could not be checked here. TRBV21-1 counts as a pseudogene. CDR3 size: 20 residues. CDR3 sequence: CASSKERGQGATGLDYEQYF. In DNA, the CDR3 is TGTGCCAGCAGCAAAGAAAGGGGACAGGGGGCCACCGGGTTGGACTACGAGCAGTACTTC.

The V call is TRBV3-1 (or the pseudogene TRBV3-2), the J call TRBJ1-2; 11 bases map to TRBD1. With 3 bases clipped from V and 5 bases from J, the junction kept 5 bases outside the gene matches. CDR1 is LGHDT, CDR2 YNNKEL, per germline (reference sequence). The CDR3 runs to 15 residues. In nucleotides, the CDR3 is TGTGCCAGCAGCCAGGGACAGGGGGGGGGATATGGCTACACCTTC. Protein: CASSQGQGGGYGYTF.

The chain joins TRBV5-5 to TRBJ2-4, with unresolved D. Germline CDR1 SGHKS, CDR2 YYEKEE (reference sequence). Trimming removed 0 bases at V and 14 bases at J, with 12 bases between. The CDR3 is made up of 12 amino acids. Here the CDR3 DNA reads TGTGCCAGCAGCTTGGATGAGCGAGTGGAGTACTTC. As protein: CASSLDERVEYF.

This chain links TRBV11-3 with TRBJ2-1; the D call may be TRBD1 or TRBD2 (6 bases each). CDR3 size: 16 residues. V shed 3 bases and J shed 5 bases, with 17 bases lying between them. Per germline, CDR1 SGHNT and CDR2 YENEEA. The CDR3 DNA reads TGTGCCAGCAGCTTGGCTGGGGGGCTCCGAAACAATGAGCAGTTCTTC. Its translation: CASSLAGGLRNNEQFF.

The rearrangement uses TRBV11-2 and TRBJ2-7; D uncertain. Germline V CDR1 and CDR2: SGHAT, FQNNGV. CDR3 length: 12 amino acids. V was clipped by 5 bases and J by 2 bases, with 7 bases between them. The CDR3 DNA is TGTGCCAGCAGCGTGGTAGCCTACGAGCAGTACTTC. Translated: CASSVVAYEQYF.

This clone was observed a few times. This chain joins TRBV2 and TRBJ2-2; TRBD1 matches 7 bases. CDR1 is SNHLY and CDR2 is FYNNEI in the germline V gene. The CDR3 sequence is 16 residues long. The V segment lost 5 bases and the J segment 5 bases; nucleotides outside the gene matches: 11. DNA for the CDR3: TGTGCCAGCAGTTTCTTAAACAGGGGTCATACCGGGGAGCTGTTTTTT. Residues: CASSFLNRGHTGELFF.

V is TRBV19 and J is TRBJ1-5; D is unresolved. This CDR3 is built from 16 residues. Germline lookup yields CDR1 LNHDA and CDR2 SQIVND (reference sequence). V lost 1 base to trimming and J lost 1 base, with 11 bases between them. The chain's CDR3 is CASSIGGHTSNQPQHF. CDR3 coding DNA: TGTGCCAGTAGTATAGGGGGTCACACCAGCAATCAGCCCCAGCATTTT.

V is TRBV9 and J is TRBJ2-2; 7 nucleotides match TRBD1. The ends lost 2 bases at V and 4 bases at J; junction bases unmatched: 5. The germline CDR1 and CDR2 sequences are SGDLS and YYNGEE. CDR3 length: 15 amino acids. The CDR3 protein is CASSVTGLGTGELFF. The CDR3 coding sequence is TGTGCCAGCAGCGTGACAGGGCTTGGCACCGGGGAGCTGTTTTTT. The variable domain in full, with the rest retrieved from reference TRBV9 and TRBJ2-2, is DSGVTQTPKHLITATGQRVTLRCSPRSGDLSVYWYQQSLDQGLQFLIQYYNGEERAKGNILERFSAQQFPDLHSELNLSSLELGDSALYFCASSVTGLGTGELFFGEGSRLTVL.

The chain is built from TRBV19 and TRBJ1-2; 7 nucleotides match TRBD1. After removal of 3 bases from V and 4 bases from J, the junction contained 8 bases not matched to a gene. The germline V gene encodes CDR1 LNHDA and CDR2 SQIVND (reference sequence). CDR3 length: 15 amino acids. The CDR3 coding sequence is TGTGCCAGTAGTATTGGTAGGGGGCCTTCCTATGGCTACACCTTC. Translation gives CASSIGRGPSYGYTF. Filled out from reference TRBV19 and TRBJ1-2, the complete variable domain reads DGGITQSPKYLFRKEGQNVTLSCEQNLNHDAMYWYRQDPGQGLRLIYYSQIVNDFQKGDIAEGYSVSREKKESFPLTVTSAQKNPTAFYLCASSIGRGPSYGYTFGSGTRLTVV.